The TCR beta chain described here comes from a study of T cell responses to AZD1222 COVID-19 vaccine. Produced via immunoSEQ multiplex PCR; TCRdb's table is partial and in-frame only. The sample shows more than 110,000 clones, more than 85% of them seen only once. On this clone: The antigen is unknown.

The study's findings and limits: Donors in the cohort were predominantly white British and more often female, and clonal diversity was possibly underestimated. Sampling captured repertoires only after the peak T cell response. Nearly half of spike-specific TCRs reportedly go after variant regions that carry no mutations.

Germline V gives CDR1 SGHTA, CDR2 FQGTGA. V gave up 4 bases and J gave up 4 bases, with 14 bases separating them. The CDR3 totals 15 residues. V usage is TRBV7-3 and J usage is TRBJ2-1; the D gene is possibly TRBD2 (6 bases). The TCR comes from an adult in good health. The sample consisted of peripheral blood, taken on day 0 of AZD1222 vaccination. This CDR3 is CASSSRDFGYNEQFF. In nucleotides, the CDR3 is TGTGCCAGCAGCTCCCGGGACTTCGGATACAATGAGCAGTTCTTC.